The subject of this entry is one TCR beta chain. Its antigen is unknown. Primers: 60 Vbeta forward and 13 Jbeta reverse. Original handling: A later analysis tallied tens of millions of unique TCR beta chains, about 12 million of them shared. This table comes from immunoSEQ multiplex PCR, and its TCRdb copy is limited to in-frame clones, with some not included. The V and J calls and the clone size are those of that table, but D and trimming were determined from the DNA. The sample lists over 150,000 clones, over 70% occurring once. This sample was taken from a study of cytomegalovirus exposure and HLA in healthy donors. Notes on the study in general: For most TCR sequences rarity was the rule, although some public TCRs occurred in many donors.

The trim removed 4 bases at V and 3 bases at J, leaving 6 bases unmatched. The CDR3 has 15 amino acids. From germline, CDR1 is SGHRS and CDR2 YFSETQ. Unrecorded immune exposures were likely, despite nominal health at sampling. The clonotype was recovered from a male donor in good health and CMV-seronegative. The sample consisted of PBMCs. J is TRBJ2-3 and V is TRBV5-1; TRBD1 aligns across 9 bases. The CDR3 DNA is TGCGCCAGCAGCACCGGACAGGGGCAAACAGATACGCAGTATTTT. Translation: CASSTGQGQTDTQYF.